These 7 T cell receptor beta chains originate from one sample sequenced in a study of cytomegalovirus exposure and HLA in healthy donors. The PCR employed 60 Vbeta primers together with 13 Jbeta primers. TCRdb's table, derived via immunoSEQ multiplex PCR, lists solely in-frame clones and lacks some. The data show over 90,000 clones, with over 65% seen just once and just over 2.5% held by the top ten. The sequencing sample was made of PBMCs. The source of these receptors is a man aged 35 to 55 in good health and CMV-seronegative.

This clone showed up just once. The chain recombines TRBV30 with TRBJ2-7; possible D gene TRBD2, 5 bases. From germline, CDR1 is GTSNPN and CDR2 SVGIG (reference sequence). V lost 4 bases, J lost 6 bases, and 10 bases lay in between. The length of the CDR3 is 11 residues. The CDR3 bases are TGTGCCTGGATGCGGGTCTCCGAGCAGTACTTC. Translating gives CAWMRVSEQYF. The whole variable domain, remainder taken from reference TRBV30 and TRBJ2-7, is SQTIHQWPATLVQPVGSPLSLECTVEGTSNPNLYWYRQAAGRGLQLLFYSVGIGQISSEVPQNLSASRPQDRQFILSSKKLLLSDSGFYLCAWMRVSEQYFGPGTRLTVT.

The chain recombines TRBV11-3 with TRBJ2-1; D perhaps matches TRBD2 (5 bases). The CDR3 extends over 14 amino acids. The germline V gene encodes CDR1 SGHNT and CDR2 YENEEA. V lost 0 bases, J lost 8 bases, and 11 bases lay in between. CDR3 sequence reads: CASSLEGSIDEQFF. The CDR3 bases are TGTGCCAGCAGCTTAGAAGGGAGTATTGATGAGCAGTTCTTC.

As DNA, the CDR3 is TGTGCCAGCAGTGTAGACAGGGGGTCCTACGAGCAGTACTTC. Its translation is CASSVDRGSYEQYF. The J gene is TRBJ2-7, the V gene TRBV25-1; TRBD1 agrees at 9 bases. CDR3 size: 14 residues. Germline V gene lookup returns CDR1 MGHDK and CDR2 SYGVNS. The ends lost 4 bases at V and 1 base at J; junction bases unmatched: 2.

For the CDR3, the DNA is TGTGCCAGCAGCATAAGCGGGGGGGCCCTCAATGAGCAGTTCTTC. Translated: CASSISGGALNEQFF. This chain links TRBV5-4 with TRBJ2-1; 10 bases line up with TRBD2. Germline V gene sequence: CDR1 SGHNT, CDR2 YYREEE (reference sequence). CDR3 length: 15 residues. J was trimmed by 6 bases and V by 4 bases; bases with no gene match: 7.

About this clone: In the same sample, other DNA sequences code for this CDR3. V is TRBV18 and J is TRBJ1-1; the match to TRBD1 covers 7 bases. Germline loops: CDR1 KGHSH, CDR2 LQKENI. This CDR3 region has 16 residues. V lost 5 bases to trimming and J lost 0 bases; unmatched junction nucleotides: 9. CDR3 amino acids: CASSSNPGQMNTEAFF. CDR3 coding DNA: TGTGCCAGCTCATCCAATCCGGGACAGATGAACACTGAAGCTTTCTTT.

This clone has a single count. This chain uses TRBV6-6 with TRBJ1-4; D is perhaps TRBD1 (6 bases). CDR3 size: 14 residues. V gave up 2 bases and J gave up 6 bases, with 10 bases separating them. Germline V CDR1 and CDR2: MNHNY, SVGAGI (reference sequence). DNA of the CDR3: TGTGCCAGCAGTTACGGCAGGACAGATGAAAAACTGTTTTTT. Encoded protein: CASSYGRTDEKLFF.

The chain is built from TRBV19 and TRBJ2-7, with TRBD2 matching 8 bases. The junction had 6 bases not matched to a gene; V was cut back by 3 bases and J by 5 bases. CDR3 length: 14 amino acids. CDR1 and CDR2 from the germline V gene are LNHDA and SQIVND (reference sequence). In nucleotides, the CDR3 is TGTGCCAGTAGTATCGGGGGGGCCTCTGACGAGCAGTACTTC. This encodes CASSIGGASDEQYF.